Shown below are 8 T cell receptor beta chains from a single sample sequenced in a study of cytomegalovirus exposure and HLA in healthy donors. The PCR ran on 60 Vbeta and 13 Jbeta primers. The assay was immunoSEQ multiplex PCR, and TCRdb's table has in-frame clones only and misses some. This sample contains approximately 50,000 clones. The specimen was PBMCs. The receptor source for this set is a female donor in good health and CMV-seronegative.

The V call is TRBV4-3, the J call TRBJ2-7, with D maybe TRBD1 (6 bases). With 0 bases removed from V and 4 bases from J, the gap between germline ends came to 13 bases. Looked up from germline, CDR1 is LGHNA and CDR2 is YSLEER. CDR3 size: 15 residues. CDR3 sequence (DNA): TGCGCCAGCAGCCAAGAGCCACTACAGGGTTACGAGCAGTACTTC. Residues: CASSQEPLQGYEQYF.

V is TRBV19 and J is TRBJ1-2; 8 bases are shared with TRBD1. Per the germline V gene, CDR1 is LNHDA and CDR2 is SQIVND (reference sequence). Trimming took 4 bases from V and 4 from J; bases not matched to a gene: 14. The CDR3 consists of 17 residues. CDR3 protein: CASSKVTGGSDGYGYTF. The CDR3 nucleotides read TGTGCCAGTAGTAAAGTCACAGGGGGGAGTGATGGCTATGGCTACACCTTC.

The chain is built from TRBV18 and TRBJ1-6; 7 nucleotides align to TRBD1. Germline assignment: CDR1 KGHSH and CDR2 LQKENI. There are 16 residues in the CDR3. V trimming: 8 bases; J trimming: 1 base; junction bases outside the gene matches: 8. This CDR3 reads CASRNRGPSYNSPLHF. The CDR3 DNA reads TGTGCCAGCCGAAACAGGGGCCCATCCTATAATTCACCCCTCCACTTT.

The chain is built from TRBV6-1 and TRBJ2-1, with 9 nucleotides matching TRBD2. The germline V gene encodes CDR1 MNHNS and CDR2 SASEGT. J was trimmed by 7 bases and V by 4 bases; bases with no gene match: 5. The CDR3 extends over 14 amino acids. The CDR3 is CASSVLAGPNEQFF. As DNA, the CDR3 is TGTGCCAGCAGTGTTCTAGCGGGGCCAAATGAGCAGTTCTTC.

The chain recombines TRBV7-2 with TRBJ2-2; D unclear. The V gene lost 1 base and the J gene lost 6 bases, with 6 bases spanning the gap. There are 13 residues in the CDR3. Germline-derived CDR1 and CDR2 are SGHTA and FQGNSA. The CDR3 DNA reads as TGTGCCAGCAGCTTAGTCCGTGCCGGGGAGCTGTTTTTT. Translating gives CASSLVRAGELFF.

The CDR3 loop is CASSSLDSQPQHF. CDR3 coding DNA: TGTGCCAGCAGCTCCCTGGACAGTCAGCCCCAGCATTTT. The chain carries TRBV5-6 and TRBJ1-5; D possibly corresponds to TRBD1 (6 bases). V was clipped by 3 bases and J by 6 bases, with 10 bases between them. Germline V gene lookup returns CDR1 SGHDT and CDR2 YYEEEE. The CDR3 length is 13 residues.

The chain links TRBV7-9 to TRBJ2-1; TRBD2 agrees at 10 bases. Germline values: CDR1 SEHNR, CDR2 FQNEAQ (reference sequence). V shed 4 bases and J 7 bases; nucleotides not matched to a gene: 10. CDR3 length equals 16 residues. The CDR3 nucleotides read TGTGCCAGCAGCTCCAGGCTAGCGGGAGAAAAGAATGAGCAGTTCTTC. It yields the protein CASSSRLAGEKNEQFF.

V is TRBV4-2 and J is TRBJ2-7, with 13 positions matching TRBD2. The germline CDR1 and CDR2 sequences are LGHNA and YNFKEQ. V lost 0 bases to trimming and J lost 4 bases; unmatched junction nucleotides: 6. The CDR3 sequence is 17 residues long. The CDR3 spells CASSQDLRLAGGYEQYF. CDR3 nucleotide sequence: TGTGCCAGCAGCCAAGATCTTAGACTAGCGGGGGGTTACGAGCAGTACTTC.